Listed below are T cell receptor beta chains from one sample, sequenced in a study of regulatory T cells in long-lasting Graves disease. Using its own MiXCR run on the multiplex PCR reads, TCRdb lists one record per CDR3 protein. The table includes some 420,000 distinct CDR3 sequences, approximately 23% detected once. Material: peripheral blood mononuclear cells (PBMCs), obtained when the disease was refractory, from a patient treated with antithyroid drugs. The receptors were sampled from a female donor with Graves disease. The CDR3 runs from the conserved cysteine through the conserved F or W. A D gene is named only where the DNA matches it firmly.

v_gene	len	d_gene	j_gene	CDR3aa
TRBV11-2	14	.	TRBJ2-3	CASSLDGPHSTQYF
TRBV28	11	.	TRBJ1-2	CASSRGVGYTF
TRBV20-1	14	TRBD1	TRBJ1-2	CSARDRDRGYGYTF
TRBV6-1	15	TRBD1	TRBJ2-4	CASSPAGTGGRFSVF
TRBV3-1	16	.	TRBJ2-5	CASSQDMNRGQETQYF
TRBV14	16	.	TRBJ2-5	CASSQGRAWNQETQYF
TRBV30	12	.	TRBJ2-2	CAWSRNTGELFF
TRBV2	15	.	TRBJ1-3	CASSPRGGGGNTIYF
TRBV6-1	15	TRBD2	TRBJ2-7	CASSEGLAGRYEQYF
TRBV6-1	14	.	TRBJ1-1	CASTSNRKNTEAFF
TRBV12-3/TRBV12-4	15	.	TRBJ1-1	CASSKLLWGVTEAFF
TRBV4-3	15	TRBD2	TRBJ2-1	CASSQVREGYNEQFF
TRBV19	17	TRBD1	TRBJ2-6	CASSPRQGIAGANVLTF
TRBV29-1	12	.	TRBJ1-4	CSASGVDEKLFF
TRBV19	13	TRBD2	TRBJ2-7	CASSISGRDRQYF
TRBV6-2/TRBV6-3	13	.	TRBJ2-7	CASRSGSGYEQYF
TRBV7-2	16	.	TRBJ2-7	CASSLARTDYSYEQYF
TRBV6-2/TRBV6-3	16	.	TRBJ1-5	CASSYVGVMGNQPQHF
TRBV6-1	13	.	TRBJ2-2	CALTSGPTGELFF
TRBV6-2/TRBV6-3	13	.	TRBJ2-3	CASTPAGGDTQYF
TRBV2	14	.	TRBJ1-1	CASSVVGVNTEAFF
TRBV4-3	17	TRBD1	TRBJ1-2	CASSQGRQPDRGKGYTF